The 19 T cell receptor beta chains reported below all come from one sample, sequenced in a study of shared clonotypes between healthy human individuals (dated by TCRdb to 2019 to 2021). Library prep was done by the immunoSEQ multiplex PCR assay. Held by TCRdb, this immuneACCESS table contains in-frame sequences only and omits some clones. Under half of the omission traces to an unresolved V gene where checked; the cause of the rest is unknown. For this sample the table gives around 990,000 clones, of which 60% to 80% were detected only once. Of the sample, about 0.94% falls within the top ten clones. The specimen sequenced was memory CD4+ T cells from PBMCs. The label giving this sample's cell subset or site can be read as: CD45RA-negative fraction. All receptors derive from a man aged 18 to 29 in good health. Some clones in this sample may be carry-over from other donors' samples.

This clone has more than one count but fewer than ten. The rearrangement links TRBV29-1 to TRBJ1-2; D is possibly TRBD1 (6 bases). V gave up 8 bases and J gave up 7 bases, with 17 bases separating them. Germline V gives CDR1 SQVTM, CDR2 ANQGSEA. There are 12 residues in the CDR3. CDR3 loop: CSLWTEPSGYTF. The CDR3 region has the DNA TGCAGCCTATGGACAGAACCATCTGGCTACACCTTC.

This clone was observed a few times. The rearrangement joins TRBV10-3 to TRBJ2-5, with 9 bases lining up with TRBD1. CDR3 length: 15 residues. Germline V gene data show CDR1 as ENHRY and CDR2 as SYGVKD. V shed 0 bases and J 4 bases; nucleotides not matched to a gene: 3. CDR3 in amino acids: CAISESMTGGETQYF. The CDR3, as DNA: TGTGCCATCAGTGAGTCGATGACAGGGGGAGAGACCCAGTACTTC.

This clone occurred once. The chain links TRBV4-3 to TRBJ2-3, with 12 bases fitting TRBD2. Per the germline V gene, CDR1 is LGHNA and CDR2 is YSLEER. Unmatched junction bases numbered 2, after V lost 3 bases and J lost 4 bases. This CDR3 comprises 15 residues. This CDR3 is CASSQTSGSADTQYF. As DNA, the CDR3 is TGCGCCAGCAGCCAGACTAGCGGGAGCGCAGATACGCAGTATTTT.

The rearrangement joins TRBV5-1 to TRBJ2-3, with TRBD1 identical over 8 bases. The CDR3 runs 17 residues. Germline V CDR1 and CDR2: SGHRS, YFSETQ. After removal of 3 bases from V and 1 base from J, the junction contained 10 bases not matched to a gene. The CDR3, as DNA: TGCGCCAGCAGCTCAGGACAGGGATTCAGGCGCACAGATACGCAGTATTTT. This gives the protein CASSSGQGFRRTDTQYF. Full variable domain (outside the CDR3, taken from reference TRBV5-1 and TRBJ2-3): KAGVTQTPRYLIKTRGQQVTLSCSPISGHRSVSWYQQTPGQGLQFLFEYFSETQRNKGNFPGRFSGRQFSNSRSEMNVSTLELGDSALYLCASSSGQGFRRTDTQYFGPGTRLTVL.

The chain is built from TRBV7-3 and TRBJ2-2; D is perhaps TRBD2 (6 bases). The CDR3 length is 17 residues. Germline CDR1 reads SGHTA; CDR2 reads FQGTGA. V lost 4 bases and J lost 6, with 21 bases in between. The chain's CDR3 is CASSSWPRGTSPGELFF. Here the CDR3 DNA reads TGTGCCAGCAGCTCCTGGCCCCGCGGGACTTCACCCGGGGAGCTGTTTTTT.

The V and J genes are TRBV18 and TRBJ2-5, with 10 bases matching TRBD1. This CDR3 spans 14 amino acids. Trimming at V came to 4 bases and at J to 1 base, leaving 0 bases not matched to a gene. Germline CDR1 and CDR2: KGHSH and LQKENI. The CDR3: CASSRDRGQETQYF. In DNA, the CDR3 is TGTGCCAGCTCACGGGACAGGGGCCAAGAGACCCAGTACTTC.

The table lists this clone with a few counts. The chain uses TRBV2 and TRBJ1-1, with 8 bases fitting TRBD1. CDR3 size: 14 residues. Germline values: CDR1 SNHLY, CDR2 FYNNEI. V gave up 6 bases and J gave up 6 bases; unmatched junction bases: 9. The CDR3 loop is CASSQGQGAPEAFF. The DNA for the CDR3 is TGTGCCAGCAGCCAAGGGCAGGGGGCTCCTGAAGCTTTCTTT.

The count of this clone is one. The V and J genes are TRBV2 and TRBJ2-3; 8 bases align to TRBD2. The trim removed 6 bases at V and 0 bases at J, leaving 8 bases unmatched. This CDR3 has 16 amino acids. Germline loops: CDR1 SNHLY, CDR2 FYNNEI. CDR3: CASSVFSGASTDTQYF. As DNA, the CDR3 is TGTGCCAGCAGCGTTTTTAGCGGGGCTAGCACAGATACGCAGTATTTT.

The chain recombines TRBV2 with TRBJ1-2; 10 bases align to TRBD1. The CDR3 sequence is 15 residues long. Germline assignment: CDR1 SNHLY and CDR2 FYNNEI. The ends lost 2 bases at V and 9 bases at J; junction bases unmatched: 9. CDR3 amino acids: CASSEWTGGVLRYTF. The CDR3 DNA reads as TGTGCCAGCAGTGAATGGACAGGGGGGGTATTACGCTACACCTTC.

The J gene is TRBJ1-1, the V gene TRBV5-1, with 10 bases fitting TRBD1. CDR1 and CDR2 from the germline V gene are SGHRS and YFSETQ. With V trimmed by 4 bases and J by 5 bases, 8 bases remained unmatched. This CDR3 is 15 amino acids long. CDR3 sequence: CASSPVTGGMTEAFF. The CDR3 DNA is TGCGCCAGCAGCCCCGTGACAGGGGGCATGACTGAAGCTTTCTTT.

This clone was seen a handful of times. The CDR3: CASSVGVDEQFF. In DNA form, the CDR3 reads TGTGCCAGCAGTGTAGGGGTCGATGAGCAGTTCTTC. The chain is built from TRBV25-1 and TRBJ2-1, with a possible D match to TRBD1 (5 bases). The CDR3 has 12 amino acids. CDR1 is MGHDK, CDR2 SYGVNS, per germline. V lost 4 bases to trimming and J lost 8 bases, with 9 bases between them. Full variable domain (outside the CDR3, taken from reference TRBV25-1 and TRBJ2-1): EADIYQTPRYLVIGTGKKITLECSQTMGHDKMYWYQQDPGMELHLIHYSYGVNSTEKGDLSSESTVSRIRTEHFPLTLESARPSHTSQYLCASSVGVDEQFFGPGTRLTVL.

The gene calls are TRBV29-1 and TRBJ1-1; D remains ambiguous. The CDR3 spans 14 residues. Trimming took off 4 bases at V and 7 bases at J, with 19 bases between the two ends. CDR1 and CDR2 from the germline V gene are SQVTM and ANQGSEA. The DNA of the CDR3 is TGCAGCGTTGCTCCCCGGAATCCCGTAGGTGAAGCTTTCTTT. It encodes CSVAPRNPVGEAFF.

The rearrangement links TRBV4-1 to TRBJ1-2; no definite D call. The CDR3 is made up of 16 amino acids. The V end was cut by 1 base, the J end by 5 bases, with 17 bases between. Germline assignment: CDR1 MGHRA and CDR2 YSYEKL. For the CDR3, the DNA is TGCGCCAGCAGCCAAGGCTTGGGGAGCCGACCATATGGCTACACCTTC. This codes for CASSQGLGSRPYGYTF.

V gene TRBV7-2 combines with J gene TRBJ2-2; 13 bases map to TRBD2. This CDR3 has 15 residues. The ends lost 5 bases at V and 6 bases at J; junction bases unmatched: 3. Germline V gene lookup returns CDR1 SGHTA and CDR2 FQGNSA. The CDR3 loop is CASSRTSGSAGELFF. CDR3 sequence (DNA): TGTGCCAGCAGCCGGACTAGCGGGAGCGCCGGGGAGCTGTTTTTT. Full variable domain (remainder filled in from reference TRBV7-2 and TRBJ2-2): GAGVSQSPSNKVTEKGKDVELRCDPISGHTALYWYRQSLGQGLEFLIYFQGNSAPDKSGLPSDRFSAERTGGSVSTLTIQRTQQEDSAVYLCASSRTSGSAGELFFGEGSRLTVL.

The chain is built from TRBV5-1 and TRBJ1-4; D not resolved. The germline CDR1 and CDR2 sequences are SGHRS and YFSETQ. V was trimmed by 5 bases and J by 0 bases, leaving 11 bases between them. CDR3 size: 15 residues. The CDR3 reads CASRDGSTTNEKLFF. CDR3 DNA: TGCGCCAGCAGGGACGGATCGACAACTAATGAAAAACTGTTTTTT.

The CDR3: CAWSVIDGGSSLRHF. Here the CDR3 DNA reads TGTGCCTGGAGTGTAATCGACGGCGGTAGTAGCCTCCGGCATTTT. The chain carries TRBV30 and TRBJ1-5; D remains unclear. The V gene lost 0 bases and the J gene lost 15 bases, with 24 bases spanning the gap. The V gene's germline CDR1 is GTSNPN and CDR2 SVGIG (reference sequence). The CDR3 consists of 15 residues.

The chain recombines TRBV27 with TRBJ2-1; D remains unclear. The germline V gene encodes CDR1 MNHEY and CDR2 SMNVEV (reference sequence). The CDR3 sequence is 15 residues long. V was trimmed by 3 bases and J by 8 bases, leaving 17 bases between them. This CDR3 is CASSFRGYGWDEQFF. In nucleotides, the CDR3 is TGTGCCAGCAGTTTTCGTGGCTATGGGTGGGATGAGCAGTTCTTC.

The genes are TRBV5-1 and TRBJ2-3; the D gene could be TRBD1 or TRBD2 (6 bases each). V lost 2 bases to trimming and J lost 6 bases, with 13 bases between them. The CDR3 is made up of 14 amino acids. Per germline, CDR1 SGHRS and CDR2 YFSETQ. CDR3 amino acids: CASSFEQGGDTQYF. CDR3 nucleotides: TGCGCCAGCAGCTTTGAACAGGGAGGCGATACGCAGTATTTT.

This sequence joins TRBV5-1 and TRBJ2-1; the D gene is possibly TRBD1 (6 bases). The V end was cut by 0 bases, the J end by 2 bases, with 12 bases between. CDR1 is SGHRS and CDR2 is YFSETQ in the germline V gene. The CDR3 totals 16 residues. The CDR3: CASSLAVGQTYNEQFF. Written as DNA, the CDR3 is TGCGCCAGCAGCTTGGCCGTGGGACAAACCTACAATGAGCAGTTCTTC.